Listed here is a single T cell receptor beta chain. Its antigen remains unidentified. The test was conducted at deep level. Using immunoSEQ multiplex PCR, the repertoire was profiled, and TCRdb retains in-frame clones only, with some absent. The data contain some 1 million clones, 60% to 80% of them singletons. The V end lost 6 bases, the J end lost 0 bases, and 12 bases lay between the germline ends. Germline CDR1 is MDHEN and CDR2 is SYDVKM. The CDR3 runs to 15 residues. The data are from a study of shared clonotypes between healthy human individuals. Findings of the study overall: Non-shared clonotypes had lower generation probabilities than those shared by all four donors.

CD45RA+ naive and CD45RA-negative memory subsets were separated from CD4+ cells. J is TRBJ2-4 and V is TRBV28, with D possibly being TRBD2 (5 bases). The source of this sequence is a man aged 18 to 29 in good health. Sample: memory CD4+ T cells sorted from blood. This sample's subset: CD45RA-negative fraction. The CDR3 protein is CASSASRLAKNIQYF. DNA of the CDR3: TGTGCCAGCAGCGCTAGCAGGCTAGCCAAAAACATTCAGTACTTC.